This TCR beta chain derives from a study of blood T cell repertoires in COVID-19. Sequenced by immunoSEQ multiplex PCR; TCRdb stores in-frame clones only, minus some. The table lists about 400,000 clones, roughly 86% of them singletons. This study enrolled people aged about 18 to 100 from approximately 24 US geographic areas. Two consecutive negative NP/OP PCR tests, clearance, or resolved symptoms defined Cohort 3 recovery. The CDR3 consists of 15 residues. Trimming left V 0 bases short and J 1 base short, with 10 bases between. Germline V lookup: CDR1 SGHRS, CDR2 YFSETQ. This clonotype was obtained from a woman in her 30s who had recovered from COVID-19. Sequences were obtained from PBMCs or T cells enriched from blood (not recorded which). V is TRBV5-1 and J is TRBJ1-1; possible D gene TRBD1, 6 bases. The CDR3: CASSLGGGTNTEAFF. CDR3 in DNA: TGCGCCAGCAGCTTGGGTGGGGGCACGAACACTGAAGCTTTCTTT.